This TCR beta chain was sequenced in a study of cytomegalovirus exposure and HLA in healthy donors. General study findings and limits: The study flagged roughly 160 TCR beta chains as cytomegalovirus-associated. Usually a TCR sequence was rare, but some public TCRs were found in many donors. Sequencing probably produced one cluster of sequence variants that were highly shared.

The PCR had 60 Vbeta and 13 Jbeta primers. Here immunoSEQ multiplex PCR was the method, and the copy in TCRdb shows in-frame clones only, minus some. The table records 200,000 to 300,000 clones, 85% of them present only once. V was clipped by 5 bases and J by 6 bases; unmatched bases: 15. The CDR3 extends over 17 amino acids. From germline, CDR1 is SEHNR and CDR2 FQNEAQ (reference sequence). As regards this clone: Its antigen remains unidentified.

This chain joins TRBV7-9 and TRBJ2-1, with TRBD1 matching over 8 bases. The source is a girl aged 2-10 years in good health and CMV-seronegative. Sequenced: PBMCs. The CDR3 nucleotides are TGTGCCAGCAGCCTACCTCCCCGGACAGGGCTTCGCAATGAGCAGTTCTTC. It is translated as CASSLPPRTGLRNEQFF. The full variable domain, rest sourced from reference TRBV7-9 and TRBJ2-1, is DTGVSQNPRHKITKRGQNVTFRCDPISEHNRLYWYRQTLGQGPEFLTYFQNEAQLEKSRLLSDRFSAERPKGSFSTLEIQRTEQGDSAMYLCASSLPPRTGLRNEQFFGPGTRLTVL.